This note documents a single T cell receptor (beta chain) sequence. Its antigen is not yet known. Per-base quality was not reported, and no clone a single base away is much larger than it. This record belongs to a study of cytomegalovirus exposure and HLA in healthy donors (dated by TCRdb to 2016 to 2017). Regarding the research as a whole: An earlier analysis of roughly 500 of the donors reported roughly 270 Gb of sequence data and 100 million to 130 million unique TCR beta sequences from 190 million or so T cells. Typing coverage varied by locus: roughly 629-640 donors for A, B, C, DRB1 and DQB1; some 520 for DQA1; around 610 for DPA1; roughly 470 for DPB1. Roughly 5 DR-DQ haplotypes were handled as single units for association and clustering because linkage in the cohort was strong. About 320 gigabases of sequencing data and some 85 million unique TCR sequences were included in an early release covering under 650 HLA-typed donors. The study aimed to test whether cataloging public T cell receptors could reveal signatures of past pathogen exposure. Along with the approximately 700-subject first cohort, a separate validation cohort of about 110 different subjects was used. The genetic ancestry cluster associated with self-reported Caucasian donors included around 76% of the roughly 400 genotyped donors. Genome-wide SNP genotypes for about 60% of the 666 donors were used in a later genetic analysis, which treated that subset as a discovery cohort. Every discovery cohort repertoire had been produced on one sequencing platform. Donor age, sex, ethnicity and CMV serostatus were collected together with the repertoire data. In a later analysis, previously published TCR beta repertoires from about 640 donors were re-analyzed and high-resolution HLA genotyping was added so that TCR occurrence patterns could be studied. In the later analysis, no new phenotypic data were used to find candidate immune exposures; instead, reliance was placed on TCR beta sequences and their occurrence across donors. The study profiled the T cell repertoires of about 640 subjects by immunosequencing and related them to cytomegalovirus serostatus. An earlier analysis of roughly 580 of the donors used high-throughput TCR beta sequencing to judge whether each TCR beta V gene segment behaved as functional or pseudogenic. Across some 400 genotyped donors of the cohort, an average of approximately 240,000 unique TCR beta nucleotide sequences per donor were sequenced, and approximately 17% of those sequences were non-productive. The study combined high-throughput TCR immunosequencing, statistical association of individual TCRs with disease status, and machine learning to predict cytomegalovirus infection status. Class I and class II HLA loci were covered by the typing at four-digit resolution.

The cohort was made up of hundreds of healthy bone marrow donors. All cohort members were sampled while nominally healthy, although unrecorded immune exposures were likely present. The donor was CMV seronegative and was included in the group of over 300 seronegative cohort members. Every donor gave a peripheral blood sample, and the peripheral blood mononuclear cells from that sample were used for TCR beta sequencing. The Qiagen DNeasy Blood Extraction Kit was used to extract genomic DNA from the blood cell samples. The study at large found these results: The only immune exposure information available for the cohort was CMV serostatus. A further reported finding was that TCR beta sequences accurately predicted the HLA-A and HLA-B alleles for most subjects in the first cohort. A later analysis associated 15,000 to 20,000 TCR beta sequences with specific HLA alleles at a false discovery rate of 0.05. Correlated functional status among segregating V segments might reflect linkage disequilibrium, but an unknown experimental factor could not be ruled out. In an earlier analysis of fewer than 750 of the donors, most TCR beta V segments were observed in productive rearrangements about 90% or about 30% of the time, broadly matching IMGT annotations. Compared with equally common non-associated chains, HLA-associated TCR beta chains in a later analysis were more clonally expanded and had lower generation probabilities. In the study, some 180 TCR beta chains were listed as associated with cytomegalovirus. A later genetic analysis associated a missense DCLRE1C variant with V-gene and J-gene trimming of TCR beta chains, and an independent cohort replicated the association. It was suggested by the authors that the approach could potentially be generalized to other disease states and immunological phenotypes. Most TCR sequences were seen in very few donors, while some public TCRs were found in many individuals. When HLA alleles, especially DR and DQ, strongly co-occurred, TCR associations were difficult to assign to individual alleles. In vitro tests confirmed that a few of the cytomegalovirus-associated TCR beta chains recognize cytomegalovirus antigens. Only TCR beta chains were sequenced in this cohort, and the absence of alpha or paired-chain data limited detectable features. The classifier was reported to diagnose cytomegalovirus status with high specificity and sensitivity in both the original cohort and the validation cohort. A cluster of highly shared sequence variants was judged likely to be a technical artifact of the sequencing pipeline. The 87-base-pair reads could not distinguish some IMGT-functional V segments, including TRBV6-2 and TRBV6-3, so those segments were excluded. According to a later genetic analysis, donors in an Asian-associated ancestry cluster had fewer N-insertions in productive TCRs than the roughly 670-donor mean. Because HLA typing was unavailable for some donors at each locus, only the typed subset was used in association tests. In a later analysis, most CMV-associated TCR beta chains were found to appear HLA-restricted, with HLA associations seemingly driven largely by CMV exposure. A later analysis reported that several top co-occurrence clusters appeared linked to parvovirus B19, influenza, CMV and Epstein-Barr virus. Because counts were too low, under 20 rarely observed V segments, including chromosome 9 orphons, were left out of the earlier analysis of some 600 of the donors. A later analysis found that TCR association rates varied across HLA loci, with DRB1 alleles showing the most associated TCRs and HLA-C alleles the fewest. The presence/absence analyses assumed that sequencing depth was roughly uniform across donors, and that assumption may not be true.

The protocol used for the library was the immunoSEQ multiplex PCR assay. A mixture of 60 forward primers for TCR Vbeta segments and 13 reverse primers for TCR Jbeta segments was used in the multiplex PCR. The CDR3 region of rearranged TCR beta genes was amplified from genomic DNA by a multiplex PCR assay. On the Illumina HiSeq System, the amplified TCR beta libraries were sequenced as 87-base-pair reads. The paper's data handling went like this. In a later analysis, 80 million or so unique TCR beta chains were counted across the approximately 640 repertoires, and roughly 11 million of these chains were shared by at least two donors. Raw reads were error-corrected and collapsed into unique sequences by a nearest-neighbor algorithm in which closely related sequences were merged to remove PCR and sequencing errors. To assign V, D and J gene segments, CDR3 sequences were aligned to IMGT reference sequences. Each retained sequence needed at least a six-nucleotide match to both a V gene segment and a J gene segment. Rearrangements were called productive when the CDR3 lacked stop codons and stayed in frame with V and J; all others were non-productive. Following IMGT convention, CDR3 was defined as the stretch from the second conserved V-encoded cysteine up to the conserved J-encoded phenylalanine. The earlier analysis of approximately 590 of the donors excluded any sequence lacking an unambiguous match to a single V gene segment. In an earlier analysis of about 590 of the donors, a V segment was called functional when productive rearrangements were above 56.7%, and segregating when the standard deviation between donors exceeded 5%. A statistical classification framework was built to diagnose cytomegalovirus status from the catalog of TCR beta chain sequences. In a later analysis, V and J genes were assigned by comparing TCR nucleotide sequences against IMGT/GENE-DB human TR gene sequences. In a later analysis, CDR3 sequences and most-parsimonious VDJ recombination scenarios were assigned using the TCRdist pipeline. In a later analysis, each TCR beta chain was defined by its CDR3 amino acid sequence together with its V-gene family, and reads without a unique V-gene family were excluded. As a way to deal with suspected cross-contamination and a sequencing artifact, a later analysis dropped 450 to 600 nucleotide sequences that were highly shared and had low generation probability. In a later analysis, a clonal expansion index for each public chain was calculated from normalized within-repertoire ranks of inferred template counts. A later analysis computed generation probabilities with a VDJ recombination model fitted to out-of-frame rearrangements, and checked the results against IGoR. Hypergeometric tests were used in a later analysis to score TCR-TCR, TCR-HLA and TCR-CMV co-occurrence, with a repertoire-size bias correction applied to the TCR pairs. To estimate false discovery rates, a later analysis permuted the HLA or CMV assignments 20 times. A later analysis grouped co-occurring TCRs with DBSCAN, adding TCRdist sequence similarity when clustering within HLA-allele-positive subsets. For co-occurrence clustering, repertoires with fewer than 30,000 or more than 120,000 public chains were excluded, along with roughly five repertoires with anomalous nucleotide sharing. TCRdb carries this immuneACCESS record with in-frame sequences only. Its versions omit some clonotypes, under half of them owing to an unresolved V gene in the studies checked, with the rest unexplained. V, J and clone size are taken as reported in that table, and D and trimming were inferred from the DNA itself. The table for this sample lists under 70,000 clones; about two thirds of them were counted only once. The ten largest clones add up to under 2.5% of the sample.

Germline trimming amounts to 4 bases on V and 6 bases on J, with 7 as the count of junction bases outside the gene matches. Taken from the germline V gene, the CDR1 and CDR2 loops are SGHRS and YFSETQ. Taken from cysteine to phenylalanine, the CDR3 has 13 residues. Only the CDR3 DNA is retained, 39 bases long and in frame from the first base. This TCR was recovered from a woman aged 25 to 45 in good health and CMV-seronegative. The rearranged chain carries TRBV5-1 and TRBJ2-7, with 7 central nucleotides matching TRBD1. Sequences were obtained from PBMCs. This receptor has the CDR3 CASSPNTGAEQYF. The DNA sequence is TGCGCCAGCAGCCCGAATACAGGGGCCGAGCAGTACTTC. Here the CDR3 is joined to the reference TRBV5-1 and TRBJ2-7 genes, and the full variable domain is: KAGVTQTPRYLIKTRGQQVTLSCSPISGHRSVSWYQQTPGQGLQFLFEYFSETQRNKGNFPGRFSGRQFSNSRSEMNVSTLELGDSALYLCASSPNTGAEQYFGPGTRLTVT.